This paragraph covers one TCR beta chain sequence. The sample comes from a study of CD8+ T cells in alopecia areata. Isolated RNA was reverse transcribed into cDNA used as the sequencing template. This table comes from immunoSEQ multiplex PCR, and its TCRdb copy is limited to in-frame clones, with some not included. Of roughly 150,000 clones listed, 40% to 60% are singletons. Germline-derived CDR1 and CDR2 are LNHNV and YYDKDF (reference sequence). The V gene lost 5 bases and the J gene lost 5 bases, with 10 bases spanning the gap. The CDR3 contains 14 residues. Sequences were derived from CD8+ T cells sorted from blood, sampled at week 0. This receptor was taken from a human donor with alopecia areata. The chain recombines TRBV15 with TRBJ1-6; a weak D match, TRBD1 (6 bases). CDR3 DNA sequence: TGTGCCACCAGCCTGGACAGAGATAATTCACCCCTCCACTTT. Its translation: CATSLDRDNSPLHF.